This T cell receptor beta chain emerged from a study of T-cell memory formation after mild COVID-19. This clonotype was seen ten or more times. Employing constant-segment primers, 5'RACE generated TCR alpha and TCR beta cDNA libraries bearing sample barcodes and UMIs. One entry per CDR3 protein, called by TCRdb with MiXCR from the 5' RACE reads. This table has about 33,000 distinct CDR3 sequences, around 20% appearing once. The CDR3 has 15 amino acids. Trimming pared 3 bases from V and 2 bases from J, leaving 11 bases between. Looked up from germline, CDR1 is GTSNPN and CDR2 is SVGIG (reference sequence).

The sequence derives from an adult who had mild COVID-19 (a few samples of this study predate the infection). Cell type and time point are not known. This chain uses TRBV30 with TRBJ2-6; D unresolved. What was sequenced was PBMCs or a T cell subset sorted from them (not recorded which). The CDR3 is CAWSEGMAGANVLTF. CDR3 DNA: TGTGCCTGGAGCGAAGGGATGGCTGGGGCCAACGTCCTGACTTTC.